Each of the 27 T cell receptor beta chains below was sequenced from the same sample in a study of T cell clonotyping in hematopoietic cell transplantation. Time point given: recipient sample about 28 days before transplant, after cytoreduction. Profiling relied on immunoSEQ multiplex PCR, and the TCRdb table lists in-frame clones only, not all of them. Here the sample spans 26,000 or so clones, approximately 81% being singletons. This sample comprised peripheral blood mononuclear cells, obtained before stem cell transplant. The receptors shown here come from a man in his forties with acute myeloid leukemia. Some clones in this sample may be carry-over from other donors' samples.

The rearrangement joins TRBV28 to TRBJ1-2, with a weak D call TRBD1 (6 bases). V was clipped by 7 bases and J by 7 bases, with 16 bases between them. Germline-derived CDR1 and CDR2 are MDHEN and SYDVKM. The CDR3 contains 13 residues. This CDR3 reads CASMPGGARGYTF. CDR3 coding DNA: TGTGCCAGCATGCCCGGGGGGGCTCGTGGCTACACCTTC.

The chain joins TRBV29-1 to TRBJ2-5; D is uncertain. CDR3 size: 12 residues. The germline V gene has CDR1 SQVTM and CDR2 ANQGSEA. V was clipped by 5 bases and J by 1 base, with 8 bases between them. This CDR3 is CSVSGSQETQYF. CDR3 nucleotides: TGCAGCGTTTCCGGCTCCCAAGAGACCCAGTACTTC.

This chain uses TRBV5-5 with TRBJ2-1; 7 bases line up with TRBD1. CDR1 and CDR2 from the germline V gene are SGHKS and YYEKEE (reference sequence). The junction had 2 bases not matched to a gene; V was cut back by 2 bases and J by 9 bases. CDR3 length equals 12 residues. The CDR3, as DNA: TGTGCCAGCAGCTTAGGGGGCGGTGAGCAGTTCTTC. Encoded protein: CASSLGGGEQFF. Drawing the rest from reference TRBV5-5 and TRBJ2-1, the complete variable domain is DAGVTQSPTHLIKTRGQQVTLRCSPISGHKSVSWYQQVLGQGPQFIFQYYEKEERGRGNFPDRFSARQFPNYSSELNVNALLLGDSALYLCASSLGGGEQFFGPGTRLTVL.

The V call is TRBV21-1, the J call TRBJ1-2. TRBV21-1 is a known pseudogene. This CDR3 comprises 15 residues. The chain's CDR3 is CAAKGNFGRNYGYTF. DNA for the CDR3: TGTGCCGCCAAAGGGAATTTCGGAAGGAACTATGGCTACACCTTC.

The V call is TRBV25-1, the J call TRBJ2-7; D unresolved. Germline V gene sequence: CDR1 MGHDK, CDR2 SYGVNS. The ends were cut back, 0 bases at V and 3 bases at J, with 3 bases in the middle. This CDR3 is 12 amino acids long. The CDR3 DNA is TGTGCCAGCAGTGAATATGGCTACGAGCAGTACTTC. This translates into CASSEYGYEQYF.

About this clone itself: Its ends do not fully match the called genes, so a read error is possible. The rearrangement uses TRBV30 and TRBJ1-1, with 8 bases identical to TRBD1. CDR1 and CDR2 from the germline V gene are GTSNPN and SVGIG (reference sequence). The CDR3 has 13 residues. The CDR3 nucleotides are TGTGCCTGGAGAGAGGGGCCGGGACAGGCCCCGTCCTTT. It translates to CAWREGPGQAPSF.

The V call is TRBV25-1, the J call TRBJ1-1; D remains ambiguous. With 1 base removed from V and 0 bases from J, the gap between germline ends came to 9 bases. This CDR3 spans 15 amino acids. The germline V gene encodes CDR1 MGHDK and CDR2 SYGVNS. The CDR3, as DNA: TGTGCCAGCAGTGAATCGGCAGTTCTGAACACTGAAGCTTTCTTT. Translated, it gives CASSESAVLNTEAFF.

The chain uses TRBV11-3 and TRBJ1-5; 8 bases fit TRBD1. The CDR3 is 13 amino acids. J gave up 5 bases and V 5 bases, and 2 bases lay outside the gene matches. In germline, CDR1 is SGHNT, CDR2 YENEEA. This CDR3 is CASSPQGDQPQHF. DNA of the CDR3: TGTGCCAGCAGCCCACAGGGGGATCAGCCCCAGCATTTT.

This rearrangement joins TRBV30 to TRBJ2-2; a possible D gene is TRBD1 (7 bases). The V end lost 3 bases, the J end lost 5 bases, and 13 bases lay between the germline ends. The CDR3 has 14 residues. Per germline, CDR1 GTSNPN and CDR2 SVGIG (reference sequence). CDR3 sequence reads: CAWRWAGGTGELFF. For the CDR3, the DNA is TGTGCCTGGAGATGGGCAGGGGGGACCGGGGAGCTGTTTTTT.

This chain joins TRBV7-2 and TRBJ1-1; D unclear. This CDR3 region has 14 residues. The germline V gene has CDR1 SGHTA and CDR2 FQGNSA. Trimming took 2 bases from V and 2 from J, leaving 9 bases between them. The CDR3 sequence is CASSLLAGNTEAFF. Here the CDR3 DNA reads TGTGCCAGCAGCTTATTAGCCGGAAACACTGAAGCTTTCTTT.

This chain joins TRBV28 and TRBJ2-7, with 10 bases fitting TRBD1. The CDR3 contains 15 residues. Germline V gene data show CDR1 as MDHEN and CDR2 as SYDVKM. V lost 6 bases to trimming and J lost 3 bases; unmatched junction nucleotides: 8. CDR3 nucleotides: TGTGCCAGCAGCGTAGTGGGGACAGGGGTCTACGAGCAGTACTTC. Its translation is CASSVVGTGVYEQYF.

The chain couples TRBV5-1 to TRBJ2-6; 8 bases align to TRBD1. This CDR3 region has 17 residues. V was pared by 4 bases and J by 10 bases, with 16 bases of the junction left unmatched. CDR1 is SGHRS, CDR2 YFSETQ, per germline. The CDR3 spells CASSPTTGTGTGNVLTF. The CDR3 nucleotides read TGCGCCAGCAGCCCGACGACGGGAACCGGGACAGGAAACGTCCTGACTTTC.

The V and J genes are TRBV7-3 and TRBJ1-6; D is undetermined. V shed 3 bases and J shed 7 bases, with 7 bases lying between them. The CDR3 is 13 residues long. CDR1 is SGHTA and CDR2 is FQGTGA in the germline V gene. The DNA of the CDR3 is TGTGCCAGCAGCTTGGCCAGGAATTCACCCCTCCACTTT. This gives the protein CASSLARNSPLHF.

CDR3 nucleotide sequence: TGTGCCAGCAGCCCCATCGGTGCTAGCGGTGAACGTAGCTCCTACGAGCAGTACTTC. Translating gives CASSPIGASGERSSYEQYF. V usage is TRBV5-4 and J usage is TRBJ2-5; 7 bases align to TRBD2. Gene TRBJ2-7 matches the end of the DNA better, so the J call may be wrong. In germline, CDR1 is SGHNT, CDR2 YYREEE (reference sequence). The CDR3 runs to 19 residues.

The CDR3 region is CSAENTGELFF. The CDR3 region has the DNA TGCAGTGCTGAAAACACCGGGGAGCTGTTTTTT. The chain employs TRBV20-1 and TRBJ2-2; no firm D call. Germline CDR1 and CDR2: DFQATT and SNEGSKA (reference sequence). This CDR3 comprises 11 residues. V lost 5 bases and J 2 bases, leaving 3 bases between the germline ends.

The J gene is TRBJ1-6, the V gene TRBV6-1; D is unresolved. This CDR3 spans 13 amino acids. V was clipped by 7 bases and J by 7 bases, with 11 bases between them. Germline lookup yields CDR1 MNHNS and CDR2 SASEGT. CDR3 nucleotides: TGTGCCAGCATAGACACGGGAAATTCACCCCTCCACTTT. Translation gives CASIDTGNSPLHF.

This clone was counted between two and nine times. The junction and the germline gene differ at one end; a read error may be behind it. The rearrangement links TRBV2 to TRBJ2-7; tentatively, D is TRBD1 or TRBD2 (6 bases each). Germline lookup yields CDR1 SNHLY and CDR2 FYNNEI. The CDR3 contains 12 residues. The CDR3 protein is CTSSQGGHEQYF. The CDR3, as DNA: TGTACCAGCAGTCAAGGGGGGCACGAGCAGTACTTC.

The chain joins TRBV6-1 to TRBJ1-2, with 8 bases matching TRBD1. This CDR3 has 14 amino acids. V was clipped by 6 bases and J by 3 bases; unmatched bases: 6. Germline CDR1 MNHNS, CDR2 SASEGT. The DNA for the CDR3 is TGTGCCAGCAGGACCCCGGGACAGGACTATGGCTACACCTTC. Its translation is CASRTPGQDYGYTF.

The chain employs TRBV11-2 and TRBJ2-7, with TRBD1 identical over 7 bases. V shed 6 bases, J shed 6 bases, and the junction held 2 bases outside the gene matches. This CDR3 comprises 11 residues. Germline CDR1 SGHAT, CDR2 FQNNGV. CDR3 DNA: TGTGCCAGCAGGAGGACAGGCGAGCAGTACTTC. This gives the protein CASRRTGEQYF.

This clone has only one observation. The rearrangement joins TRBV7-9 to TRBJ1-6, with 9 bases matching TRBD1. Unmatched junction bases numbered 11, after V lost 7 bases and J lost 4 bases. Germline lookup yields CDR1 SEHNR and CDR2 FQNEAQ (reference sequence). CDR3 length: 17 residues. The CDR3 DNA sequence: TGTGCCAGCAACACCTATGGACAGGGGTTATATAATTCACCCCTCCACTTT. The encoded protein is CASNTYGQGLYNSPLHF.

The CDR3 region is CASSQGVTSGSKTQYF. The CDR3 DNA is TGCGCCAGCAGCCAAGGAGTGACTAGCGGGAGTAAGACCCAGTACTTC. The V and J genes are TRBV4-1 and TRBJ2-5; TRBD2 agrees at 12 bases. Trimming at V came to 1 base and at J to 6 bases, leaving 6 bases not matched to a gene. The CDR3 has 16 amino acids. CDR1 is MGHRA and CDR2 is YSYEKL in the germline V gene.

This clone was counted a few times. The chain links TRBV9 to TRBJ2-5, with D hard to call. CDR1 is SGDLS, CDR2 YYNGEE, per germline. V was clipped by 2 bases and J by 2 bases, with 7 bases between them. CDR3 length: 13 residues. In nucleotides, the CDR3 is TGTGCCAGCAGCGTGGCAAATCAAGAGACCCAGTACTTC. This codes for CASSVANQETQYF.

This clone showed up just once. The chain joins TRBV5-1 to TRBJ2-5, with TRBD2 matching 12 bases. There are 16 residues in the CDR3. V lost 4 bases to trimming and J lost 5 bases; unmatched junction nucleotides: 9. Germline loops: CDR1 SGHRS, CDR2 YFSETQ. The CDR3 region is CASSRWTSGNSETQYF. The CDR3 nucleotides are TGCGCCAGCAGCCGCTGGACTAGCGGGAATAGCGAGACCCAGTACTTC.

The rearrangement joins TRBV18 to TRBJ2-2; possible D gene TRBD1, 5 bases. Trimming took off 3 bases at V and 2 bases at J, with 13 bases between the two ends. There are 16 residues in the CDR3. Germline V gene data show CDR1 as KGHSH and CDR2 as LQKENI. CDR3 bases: TGTGCCAGCTCACCGAGCCGACAGCTCAACACCGGGGAGCTGTTTTTT. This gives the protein CASSPSRQLNTGELFF.

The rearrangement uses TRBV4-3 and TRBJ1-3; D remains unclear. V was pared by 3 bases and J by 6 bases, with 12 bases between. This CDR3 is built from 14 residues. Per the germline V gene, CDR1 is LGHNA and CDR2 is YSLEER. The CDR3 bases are TGCGCCAGCAGCCAGTCCGTTCCCGAAAACACCATATATTTT. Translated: CASSQSVPENTIYF.

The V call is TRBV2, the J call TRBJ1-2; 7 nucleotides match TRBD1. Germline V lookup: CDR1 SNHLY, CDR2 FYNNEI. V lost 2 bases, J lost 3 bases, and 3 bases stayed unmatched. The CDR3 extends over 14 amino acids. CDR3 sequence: CASSEQGTDYGYTF. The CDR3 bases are TGTGCCAGCAGTGAACAAGGGACAGACTATGGCTACACCTTC.

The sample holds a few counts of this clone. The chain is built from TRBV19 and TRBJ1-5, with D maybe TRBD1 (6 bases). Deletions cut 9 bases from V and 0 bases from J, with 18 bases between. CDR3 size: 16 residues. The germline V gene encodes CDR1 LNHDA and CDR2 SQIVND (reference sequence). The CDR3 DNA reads TGTGCCAGCTCAGGTAGGGGGTCCTATAGCAATCAGCCCCAGCATTTT. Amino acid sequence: CASSGRGSYSNQPQHF. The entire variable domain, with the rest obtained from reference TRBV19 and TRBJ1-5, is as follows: DGGITQSPKYLFRKEGQNVTLSCEQNLNHDAMYWYRQDPGQGLRLIYYSQIVNDFQKGDIAEGYSVSREKKESFPLTVTSAQKNPTAFYLCASSGRGSYSNQPQHFGDGTRLSIL.